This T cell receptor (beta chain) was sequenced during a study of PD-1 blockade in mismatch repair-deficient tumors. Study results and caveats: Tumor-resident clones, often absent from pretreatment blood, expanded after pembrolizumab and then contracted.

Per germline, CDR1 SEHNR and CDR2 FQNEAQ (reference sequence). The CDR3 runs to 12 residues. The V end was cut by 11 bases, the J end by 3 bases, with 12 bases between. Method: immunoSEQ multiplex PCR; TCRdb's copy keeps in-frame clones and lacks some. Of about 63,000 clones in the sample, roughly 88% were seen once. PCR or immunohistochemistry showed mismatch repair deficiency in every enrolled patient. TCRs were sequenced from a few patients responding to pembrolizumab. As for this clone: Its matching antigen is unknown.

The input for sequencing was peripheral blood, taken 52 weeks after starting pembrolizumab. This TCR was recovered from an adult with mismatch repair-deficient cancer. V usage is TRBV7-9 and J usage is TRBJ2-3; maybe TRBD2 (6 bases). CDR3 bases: TGTGCCGGGGAGGACGTAACAGATACGCAGTATTTT. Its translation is CAGEDVTDTQYF.